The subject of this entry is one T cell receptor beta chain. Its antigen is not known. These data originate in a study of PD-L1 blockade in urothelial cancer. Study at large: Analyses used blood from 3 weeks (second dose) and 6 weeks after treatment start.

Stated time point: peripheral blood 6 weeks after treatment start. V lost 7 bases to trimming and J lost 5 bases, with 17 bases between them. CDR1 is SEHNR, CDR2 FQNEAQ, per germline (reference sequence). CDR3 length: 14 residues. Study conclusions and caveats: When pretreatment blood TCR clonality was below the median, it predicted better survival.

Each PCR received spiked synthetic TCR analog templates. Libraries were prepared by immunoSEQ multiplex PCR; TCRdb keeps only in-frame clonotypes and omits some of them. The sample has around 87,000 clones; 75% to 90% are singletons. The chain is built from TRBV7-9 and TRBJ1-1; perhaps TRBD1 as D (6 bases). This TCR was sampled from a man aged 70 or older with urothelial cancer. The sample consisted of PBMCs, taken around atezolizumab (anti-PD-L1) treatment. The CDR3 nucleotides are TGTGCCAGCAATGGGGGCTTGGGATCGACTGAAGCTTTCTTT. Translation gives CASNGGLGSTEAFF.